This TCR beta chain is drawn from a study of blood T cells in healthy people across ages. Primers used in a second PCR of about 7 to 12 cycles were a sample-barcoded 5' primer and a J-beta primer mix. TCRdb itself ran the 5' RACE reads through MiXCR, one entry per CDR3 protein. The table lists some 290,000 distinct CDR3 sequences, 25% to 30% of them singletons. Sequencing used blood. This TCR was recovered from a woman between 65 and 79 years old in good health.

The CDR3 loop is CASSFPRDQGDTQYF. DNA of the CDR3: TGCGCCAGCAGCTTCCCGAGAGATCAGGGAGATACGCAGTATTTT. The chain has TRBV5-1 and TRBJ2-3; weak D call: TRBD1 (5 bases). This CDR3 is 15 amino acids long. V was cut by 2 bases and J by 5 bases, with 15 bases left in between. Germline CDR1 is SGHRS and CDR2 is YFSETQ.